This T cell receptor beta chain emerged from a study of blood T cell repertoires in COVID-19. The table came from immunoSEQ multiplex PCR; TCRdb's copy has only in-frame clones and leaves some out. The sample holds a few hundred thousand clones, around nine tenths seen once. The receptor's source is a woman in her 30s who had been exposed to COVID-19. Sequenced: PBMCs or T cells enriched from blood (not recorded which).

The DNA of the CDR3 is TGTGCCAGCAGCTGGACAGGGAGCGAGCAGTACTTC. Translation gives CASSWTGSEQYF. The chain uses TRBV5-6 and TRBJ2-7; 8 bases map to TRBD1. The J segment lost 6 bases and the V segment lost 3 bases, leaving 2 bases of the junction unmatched. Germline V gene lookup returns CDR1 SGHDT and CDR2 YYEEEE. The CDR3 contains 12 residues.